Below, 20 T cell receptor beta chains from the same sample are listed, as sequenced in a study of T cells expressing NK-cell markers. For each CDR3 protein, TCRdb gives one entry from its re-call of the 5' RACE reads, without DNA. The repertoire shows fewer than 550,000 distinct CDR3 sequences; the top ten hold almost 1.5%. Sequences were obtained from blood T cells: a sorted CD56 or NKG2C T cell subset, CD4+ or CD8+ T cells, or bulk PBMC T cells (not recorded which). The receptors come from a woman aged 45-60 years in good health.

The chain combines TRBV5-1 with TRBJ1-6; the TCRdb D gene call, TRBD1, has no DNA to confirm it. This CDR3 comprises 15 residues. From germline, CDR1 is SGHRS and CDR2 YFSETQ. The CDR3 loop is CASSLPGQGNSPLHF.

V gene TRBV29-1 combines with J gene TRBJ1-4. CDR1 and CDR2 (germline): SQVTM, ANQGSEA. The CDR3 is 11 residues long. The CDR3 spells CSAALGEKLFF.

This chain joins TRBV6-1 and TRBJ1-1. CDR3 length: 13 residues. CDR1 and CDR2 (germline): MNHNS, SASEGT. CDR3 sequence reads: CASSELGFAEAFF.

The gene calls are TRBV18 and TRBJ2-1. This CDR3 is 14 amino acids long. Germline assignment: CDR1 KGHSH and CDR2 LQKENI. This CDR3 reads CASSPPVNYNEQFF.

The chain joins TRBV7-8 to TRBJ2-3; TCRdb proposes TRBD2, but this gene call is untestable without DNA. Looked up from germline, CDR1 is SGHVS and CDR2 is FQNEAQ. This CDR3 region has 16 residues. CDR3 residues: CASSLARAGVRHTQYF.

This chain connects TRBV2 to TRBJ2-1; TCRdb's D gene call, TRBD1, goes unchecked for lack of DNA. The CDR3 totals 18 residues. Germline V lookup: CDR1 SNHLY, CDR2 FYNNEI. The CDR3 sequence: CASSEGTGGIAGGPKRFF.

This chain joins TRBV24-1 and TRBJ2-1; TCRdb's D call of TRBD1 is untestable without DNA. CDR1 is KGHDR, CDR2 SFDVKD, per germline. The CDR3 extends over 15 amino acids. The CDR3 is CATSDLLGVGNEQFF.

The chain links TRBV20-1 to TRBJ2-3; lacking DNA, the TRBD1 call made by TCRdb goes unchecked. This CDR3 is built from 15 residues. The germline CDR1 and CDR2 sequences are DFQATT and SNEGSKA (reference sequence). CDR3 protein: CSARDPRGSTDTQYF.

This chain uses TRBV6-6 with TRBJ1-5. CDR3 length: 12 amino acids. Germline V gives CDR1 MNHNY, CDR2 SVGAGI (reference sequence). The CDR3: CASSYLDQPQHF.

V and J are TRBV7-7 and TRBJ2-1; TCRdb lists TRBD1, though no DNA is available to test this call. The germline V gene encodes CDR1 SSHAT and CDR2 FNYEAQ (reference sequence). There are 13 residues in the CDR3. CDR3 in amino acids: CASSHGSANEQFF.

The J gene is TRBJ2-5, the V gene TRBV7-9. CDR3 size: 14 residues. Germline assignment: CDR1 SEHNR and CDR2 FQNEAQ (reference sequence). This chain's CDR3 is CASSLLETRETQYF. Full variable domain (rest looked up from reference TRBV7-9 and TRBJ2-5): DTGVSQNPRHKITKRGQNVTFRCDPISEHNRLYWYRQTLGQGPEFLTYFQNEAQLEKSRLLSDRFSAERPKGSFSTLEIQRTEQGDSAMYLCASSLLETRETQYFGPGTRLLVL.

The rearrangement links TRBV5-5 to TRBJ2-2; no DNA is available, so the TRBD1 call from TCRdb remains unchecked. CDR3 size: 15 residues. Germline CDR1 SGHKS, CDR2 YYEKEE (reference sequence). CDR3: CASSLTGDIAGELFF. Variable domain in full (rest from reference TRBV5-5 and TRBJ2-2): DAGVTQSPTHLIKTRGQQVTLRCSPISGHKSVSWYQQVLGQGPQFIFQYYEKEERGRGNFPDRFSARQFPNYSSELNVNALLLGDSALYLCASSLTGDIAGELFFGEGSRLTVL.

This rearrangement joins TRBV7-2 to TRBJ2-3; TCRdb selects TRBD2, and the lack of DNA leaves this call unchecked. CDR3 length: 16 amino acids. CDR1 SGHTA and CDR2 FQGNSA come from the germline V gene. The CDR3 reads CASSLEGGGISDTQYF.

This chain joins TRBV7-6 and TRBJ2-1. This CDR3 is built from 14 residues. Per germline, CDR1 SGHVS and CDR2 FNYEAQ. The CDR3 sequence: CASSLISSYNEQFF.

This CDR3 reads CAISYAGKNTEAFF. This chain links TRBV10-3 with TRBJ1-1; as DNA is missing, the TRBD1 call by TCRdb cannot be tested. The CDR3 contains 14 residues. Per germline, CDR1 ENHRY and CDR2 SYGVKD.

The genes are TRBV24-1 and TRBJ2-3. The germline gives CDR1 KGHDR, CDR2 SFDVKD. The CDR3 is 15 amino acids. CDR3 sequence: CATSDLGVVQDTQYF.

This chain links TRBV12-3 or TRBV12-4 with TRBJ2-5; TCRdb's assignment of TRBD2 cannot be checked, as there is no DNA. CDR3 length: 14 residues. CDR3 region: CASIPIAGAETQYF.

This chain links TRBV6-5 with TRBJ2-1; the D call of TRBD1 rests on TCRdb alone, since no DNA is present to check it. There are 16 residues in the CDR3. Per the germline V gene, CDR1 is MNHEY and CDR2 is SVGAGI. This CDR3 reads CASSEETGELYNEQFF.

This sequence joins TRBV5-1 and TRBJ1-2; lacking DNA, the TRBD1 call made by TCRdb goes unchecked. From germline, CDR1 is SGHRS and CDR2 YFSETQ. This CDR3 is 14 amino acids long. The CDR3 region is CASSKDREGYGYTF.

The chain carries TRBV5-1 and TRBJ2-1. CDR3 length: 15 amino acids. Germline CDR1 and CDR2: SGHRS and YFSETQ. The CDR3 sequence is CASSLVMGLYNEQFF.